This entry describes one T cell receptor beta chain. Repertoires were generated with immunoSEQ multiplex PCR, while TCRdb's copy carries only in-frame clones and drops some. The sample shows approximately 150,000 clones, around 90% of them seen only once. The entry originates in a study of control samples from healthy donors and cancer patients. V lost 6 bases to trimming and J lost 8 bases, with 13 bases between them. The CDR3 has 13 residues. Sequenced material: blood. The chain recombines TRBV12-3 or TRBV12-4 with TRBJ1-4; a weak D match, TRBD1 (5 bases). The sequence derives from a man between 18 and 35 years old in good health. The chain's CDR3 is CASRPGGREKLFF. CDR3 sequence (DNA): TGTGCCAGCAGACCGGGGGGGAGGGAAAAACTGTTTTTT.